This T cell receptor beta chain was recorded in a study of cytomegalovirus exposure and HLA in healthy donors. Study results and limitations: Later, an analysis showed that TCR beta chains associated with HLA were more clonally expanded than others that were equally common. Reports described diagnosis of cytomegalovirus status by the classifier as highly specific and sensitive. Later genetic work tied a missense DCLRE1C variant to beta-chain V and J trimming. Three CMV-associated chains were confirmed in vitro to be specific for CMV antigens.

The PCR ran on 60 Vbeta and 13 Jbeta primers. Sequencing was performed with immunoSEQ multiplex PCR; in TCRdb, only in-frame clones are kept and a portion is missing. Here the sample spans over 150,000 clones, over 70% being singletons. Notes on this clone: Its specificity is not known.

With 5 bases removed from V and 4 bases from J, the gap between germline ends came to 15 bases. Germline V gene sequence: CDR1 SGHAT, CDR2 FQNNGV. This CDR3 has 15 amino acids. V usage is TRBV11-2 and J usage is TRBJ1-5; D perhaps matches TRBD1 (6 bases). Sample: PBMCs. This TCR was sampled from a man aged 30 to 39 in good health and CMV-seronegative. The CDR3 region is CASSDSGQPNQPQHF. CDR3 in DNA: TGTGCCAGCAGCGACTCCGGACAGCCAAATCAGCCCCAGCATTTT.